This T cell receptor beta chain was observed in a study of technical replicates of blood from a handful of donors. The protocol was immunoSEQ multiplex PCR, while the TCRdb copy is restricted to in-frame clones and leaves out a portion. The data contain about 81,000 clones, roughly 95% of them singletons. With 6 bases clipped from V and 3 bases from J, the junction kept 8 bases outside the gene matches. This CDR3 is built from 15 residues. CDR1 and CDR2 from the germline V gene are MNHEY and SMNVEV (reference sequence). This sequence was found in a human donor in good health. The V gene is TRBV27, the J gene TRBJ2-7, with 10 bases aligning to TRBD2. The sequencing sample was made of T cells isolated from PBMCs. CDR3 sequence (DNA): TGTGCCAGCAGGGGGAGCCTAGCGGGAGTCTACGAGCAGTACTTC. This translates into CASRGSLAGVYEQYF.